These T cell receptor beta chains were read from a single sample in a study of human T cells and chemical hapten exposure. TCRdb re-analysed the RACE reads in MiXCR, keeping a single row per CDR3 protein. The sample contains 250,000 to 300,000 distinct CDR3 sequences, 7.7% of which appear only once. The source was whole blood, collected in connection with sensitization to the hapten diphenylcyclopropenone (DPC). These receptors all stem from a man younger than 30 with alopecia areata. Some clones in this sample may be carry-over from other donors' samples. Each CDR3 is given with its conserved first and last residue. The D gene is left open where the match is weak. Some rows have no size entry. The others give once, few or many, or a class for an expanded clone.

J	length	V	size	D	DNA	CDR3
TRBJ1-6	15	TRBV20-1	.	TRBD1	TGCAGTGCTAGAGACTGGGACAGGGGAAATTCACCCCTCCACTTT	CSARDWDRGNSPLHF
TRBJ2-2	15	TRBV11-1	few	.	TGTGCCAGCAGCTTTTCCCCAGGGAACACCGGGGAGCTGTTTTTT	CASSFSPGNTGELFF
TRBJ2-7	16	TRBV7-2	.	TRBD1	TGTGCCAGCAGCTTAGTAGGGACAGGGGGGCCCTACGAGCAGTACTTC	CASSLVGTGGPYEQYF
TRBJ1-1	15	TRBV4-1	.	TRBD1	TGCGCCAGCAGCCGACTGACAGGGGGTCTGGGTCGAGCTTTCTTT	CASSRLTGGLGRAFF
TRBJ2-5	12	TRBV5-1	few	.	TGCGCCAGCAGCTTAGAATTTGAGACCCAGTACTTC	CASSLEFETQYF
TRBJ2-3	15	TRBV20-1	.	.	TGCAGTGCCGCAACCCAGGGACCGGTTACAGATACGCAGTATTTT	CSAATQGPVTDTQYF
TRBJ1-2	12	TRBV7-9	.	.	TGTGCCAGCAGATTAGGTGGAGATGGCTACACCTTC	CASRLGGDGYTF
TRBJ2-3	12	TRBV15	many	.	TGTGCCACCAGCAGAGATGGAAATACGCAGTATTTT	CATSRDGNTQYF
TRBJ2-7	12	TRBV28	many	.	TGTGCCAGCGGTGGGGACGGCCACGAGCAGTACTTC	CASGGDGHEQYF
TRBJ2-5	15	TRBV9	few	TRBD2	TGTGCCAGCAGCGTGTTCGCGGGGGGCCAAGAGACCCAGTACTTC	CASSVFAGGQETQYF
TRBJ1-1	15	TRBV7-2	few	TRBD1	TGTGCCAGCAGCTCCTCGGGACAGGGGAACACTGAAGCTTTCTTT	CASSSSGQGNTEAFF
TRBJ2-3	12	TRBV29-1	few	TRBD2	TGCAGCACCAGGACTAGCAGGGATACGCAGTATTTT	CSTRTSRDTQYF
TRBJ1-6	15	TRBV10-3	many	.	TGTGCCATCAGTCCAGAGGGCTCCTATAATTCACCCCTCCACTTT	CAISPEGSYNSPLHF
TRBJ1-4	16	TRBV4-3	many	TRBD1	TGCGCCAGCAGCCAAGAACGACAGGGGTTAAATGAAAAACTGTTTTTT	CASSQERQGLNEKLFF
TRBJ2-7	16	TRBV4-3	few	.	TGCGCCAGCAGCCAAGATGGCCTAGCCCTTACCTACGAGCAGTACTTC	CASSQDGLALTYEQYF
TRBJ1-5	13	TRBV7-3	few	.	TGTGCCAGCAGCTTAACTGGGAAGGGGCCCCAGCATTTT	CASSLTGKGPQHF
TRBJ1-1	12	TRBV5-6	.	TRBD1	TGTGCCAGCGGCGACAGGGTCGCTGAAGCTTTCTTT	CASGDRVAEAFF
TRBJ2-5	15	TRBV4-3	.	TRBD1	TGCGCCAGCAGCCAAGATTGGAGACAGGGTGAGACCCAGTACTTC	CASSQDWRQGETQYF
TRBJ2-5	14	TRBV3-1	few	.	TGTGCCAGCAGCCCCTCACTAGTACAAGAGACCCAGTACTTC	CASSPSLVQETQYF
TRBJ1-1	13	TRBV28	.	TRBD1	TGTGCCAGCAGGGGACAGGGGTTCACTGAAGCTTTCTTT	CASRGQGFTEAFF
TRBJ1-1	14	TRBV7-2	many	.	TGTGCCAGCAGCTTTCCGGGGGCTTATACTGAAGCTTTCTTT	CASSFPGAYTEAFF
TRBJ2-1	15	TRBV3-1	.	.	TGTGCCAGCAGCCAAGAGTCAGTCTCCTACAATGAGCAGTTCTTC	CASSQESVSYNEQFF
TRBJ1-2	14	TRBV20-1	few	.	TGCAGTGCTAGACGGAGGGGACCTAACTATGGCTACACCTTC	CSARRRGPNYGYTF
TRBJ2-6	14	TRBV6-4	few	.	TGTGCCAGCAGTGAAGGGTTAGGGGCCAACGTCCTGACTTTC	CASSEGLGANVLTF
TRBJ1-2	13	TRBV7-9	many	.	TGTGCCAGCTCCAGCGGGGTGGACTATGGCTACACCTTC	CASSSGVDYGYTF
TRBJ2-2	15	TRBV6-5	many	.	TGTGCCAGCAGTTACTCTAGAGAGGGGACCGGGGAGCTGTTTTTT	CASSYSREGTGELFF
TRBJ1-1	14	TRBV7-9	few	TRBD1	TGTGCCAGCAGCCAAGGGGGCTTAGGCTTTGAAGCTTTCTTT	CASSQGGLGFEAFF
TRBJ2-1	17	TRBV7-7	few	TRBD2	TGTGCCAGCAGCTTAGTCCGACACGGCGGGGGGGCGAGTGAGCAGTTCTTC	CASSLVRHGGGASEQFF
TRBJ1-1	12	TRBV28	many	TRBD1	TGTGCCAGCAGTACAGGGGACGCTGAAGCTTTCTTT	CASSTGDAEAFF
TRBJ2-5	15	TRBV28	.	TRBD2	TGTGCCAGCTGGGGGCCTAGCGGGGGCCAAGAGACCCAGTACTTC	CASWGPSGGQETQYF
TRBJ1-1	19	TRBV7-9	few	TRBD1	TGTGCCAGCAGCTTAGGTACAGGGGCAACGGGGAAAATGAACACTGAAGCTTTCTTT	CASSLGTGATGKMNTEAFF
TRBJ1-2	12	TRBV28	few	.	TGTGCCGGCTTAGACTCCCTCCTTGGCTACACCTTC	CAGLDSLLGYTF
TRBJ2-3	14	TRBV7-9	.	.	TGTGCCAGCAGAATAGGTGCCTGGCCAGATACGCAGTATTTT	CASRIGAWPDTQYF
TRBJ2-3	14	TRBV25-1	many	TRBD2	TGTGCCATCCAGACTAGCGGGGGGCCAAATACGCAGTATTTT	CAIQTSGGPNTQYF
TRBJ2-7	12	TRBV20-1	.	.	TGCAGTGCAGAGGGACCCACCTACGAGCAGTACTTC	CSAEGPTYEQYF
TRBJ1-1	14	TRBV28	many	TRBD1	TGTGCCAGCAGTTCGCCTTCTACAGGGGGGAAGGCTTTCTTT	CASSSPSTGGKAFF
TRBJ2-5	12	TRBV20-1	few	TRBD1	TGCAGTGCCGGCCAGGGGGAAGAGACCCAGTACTTC	CSAGQGEETQYF